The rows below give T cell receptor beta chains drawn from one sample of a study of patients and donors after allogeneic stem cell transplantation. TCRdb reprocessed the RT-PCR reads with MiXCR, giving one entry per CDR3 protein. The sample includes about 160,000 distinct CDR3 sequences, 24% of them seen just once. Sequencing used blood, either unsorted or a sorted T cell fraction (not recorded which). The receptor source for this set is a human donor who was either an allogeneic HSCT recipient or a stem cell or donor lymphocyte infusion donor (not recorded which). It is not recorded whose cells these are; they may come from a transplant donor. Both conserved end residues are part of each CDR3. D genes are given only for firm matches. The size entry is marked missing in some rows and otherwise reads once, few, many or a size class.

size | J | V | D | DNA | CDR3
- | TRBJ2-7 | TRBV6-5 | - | TGTGCCAGCAGTTACTCGGTCTTGGGAGAACCCTACGAGCAGTACTTC | CASSYSVLGEPYEQYF
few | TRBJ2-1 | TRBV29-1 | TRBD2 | TGCAGCTTAGCCGGGACTAGCGGTGGCCTACTCTACAATGAGCAGTTCTTC | CSLAGTSGGLLYNEQFF
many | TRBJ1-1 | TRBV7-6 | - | TGTGCCAGCAGCCCTCGCCCCCTGGAGTCGGGTTACACTGAAGCTTTCTTT | CASSPRPLESGYTEAFF
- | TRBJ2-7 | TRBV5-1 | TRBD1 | TGCGCCAGCAGCCCAACAGGGGGGCACGAGCAGTACTTC | CASSPTGGHEQYF
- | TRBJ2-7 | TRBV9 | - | TGTGCCAGCAGCGTCGCTCCGGTAGGGTTTGACGAGCAGTACTTC | CASSVAPVGFDEQYF
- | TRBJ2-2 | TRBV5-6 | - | TGTGCCAGCAGCCCCGCGCTCAGGGGAGACACCGGGGAGCTGTTTTTT | CASSPALRGDTGELFF
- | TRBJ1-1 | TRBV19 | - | TGTGCCAGTGCCGACAGCCTGAACACTGAAGCTTTCTTT | CASADSLNTEAFF
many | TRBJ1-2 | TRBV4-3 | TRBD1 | TGCGCCAGCAGCCAAACACAGGGGGACTACTATGGCTACACCTTC | CASSQTQGDYYGYTF
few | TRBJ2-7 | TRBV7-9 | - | TGTGCCAGCAGCTCGGCCGGATTAGTCTACGAGCAGTACTTC | CASSSAGLVYEQYF
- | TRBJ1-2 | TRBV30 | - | TGTGCCTTCAGGGCCCTGCGGGACTATGGCTACACCTTC | CAFRALRDYGYTF
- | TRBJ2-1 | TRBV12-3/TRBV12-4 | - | TGTGCCAGCACGAAATCCGCAGTATCCAATGAGCAGTTCTTC | CASTKSAVSNEQFF
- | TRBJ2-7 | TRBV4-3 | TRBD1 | TGCGCCAGCAGCCACCAGGGAGGGACAGGGCGTTACGAGCAGTACTTC | CASSHQGGTGRYEQYF
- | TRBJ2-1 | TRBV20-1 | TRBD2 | TGCAGTGCTGCGTCGCCGGGACTAGCGGGAGAGCAGTTCTTC | CSAASPGLAGEQFF
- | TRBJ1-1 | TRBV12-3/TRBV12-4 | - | TGTGCCAGCAGTTTTTCCCGGGTTAACACTGAAGCTTTCTTT | CASSFSRVNTEAFF
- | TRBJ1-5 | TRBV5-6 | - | TGTGCCAGCAGCTACGCATTATCCCAGCCCCAGCATTTT | CASSYALSQPQHF
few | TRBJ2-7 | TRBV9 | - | TGTGCCAGCAGCCCACGAGACAGAGTCTACGAGCAGTACTTC | CASSPRDRVYEQYF
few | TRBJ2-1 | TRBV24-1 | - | TGTGCCACCAGTGGCGCAGTTTACAATGAGCAGTTCTTC | CATSGAVYNEQFF
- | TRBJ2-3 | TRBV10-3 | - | TGTGCCATCAGTACGGACCCAGATACGCAGTATTTT | CAISTDPDTQYF
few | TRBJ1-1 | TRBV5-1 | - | TGCGCCAGCAGCTTGGATACAGGTCTAAGAGCTTTCTTT | CASSLDTGLRAFF
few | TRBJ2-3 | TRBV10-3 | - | TGTGCCATCAGTGAGTCTAGGGGTATGGGGAGCGACGGCACAGATACGCAGTATTTT | CAISESRGMGSDGTDTQYF
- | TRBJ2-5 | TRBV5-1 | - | TGCGCCAGCAGCTTGTCTGGGACTTCGGGAGAGACCCAGTACTTC | CASSLSGTSGETQYF
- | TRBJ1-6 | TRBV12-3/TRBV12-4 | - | TGTGCCAGCAGTTTAGATCCAGAGGAAAGTATGAATTCACCCCTCCACTTT | CASSLDPEESMNSPLHF
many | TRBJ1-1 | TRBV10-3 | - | TGTGCCATCAGTGCAGGGGTCACTGAAGCTTTCTTT | CAISAGVTEAFF
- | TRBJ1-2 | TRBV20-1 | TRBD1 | TGCAGTGCTCACACAGGGGGCGCTTATGGCTACACCTTC | CSAHTGGAYGYTF
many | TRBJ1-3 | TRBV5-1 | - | TGCGCCAGCACTCAGAATGGAAACTCTGGAAACACCATATATTTT | CASTQNGNSGNTIYF
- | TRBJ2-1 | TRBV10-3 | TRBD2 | TGTGCCATCAGTCAGAGCGGGAGTGGGGTCAATGAGCAGTTCTTC | CAISQSGSGVNEQFF
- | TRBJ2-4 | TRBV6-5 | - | TGTGCCAGCAGTTACGACCTAACAGGCAAAAACATTCAGTACTTC | CASSYDLTGKNIQYF
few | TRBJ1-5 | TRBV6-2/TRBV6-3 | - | TGTGCCAGCAGTTACTCGATGGGCGCGGGCAATCAGCCCCAGCATTTT | CASSYSMGAGNQPQHF
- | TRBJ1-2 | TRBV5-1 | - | TGCGCCAGCAGCTCCCCCGGGACATCTTACGGCTACACCTTC | CASSSPGTSYGYTF